The 18 T cell receptor beta chains in this list originate from one sample, sequenced in a study of identical twins (dated by TCRdb to about 2016). Library preparation used 5' RACE. TCRdb shows the sequencer as Illumina HiSeq 2000. TCRdb itself trimmed the public reads at Q25 with fastp, ran MiXCR and retained productive beta chains. Entries that share a CDR3 protein sequence are merged under the most common genes and DNA. Present in this sample are roughly 1.6 million distinct CDR3 sequences, about 30% of which were seen just once. The biggest ten clones account for under 0.35% of the sample. The sequencing sample was made of cord blood. Receptors originate from a newborn girl in good health.

The genes are TRBV4-1 and TRBJ2-2, with a tentative D call TRBD2 (5 bases). Germline V gene data show CDR1 as MGHRA and CDR2 as YSYEKL. The CDR3 covers 15 residues. Trimming cost V 1 base and J 6 bases, with 12 bases left between them. CDR3: CASSQVSRVPGELFF. CDR3 in DNA: TGCGCCAGCAGCCAAGTCTCGCGGGTTCCCGGGGAGCTGTTTTTT.

The V gene is TRBV16, the J gene TRBJ1-4; no clear D gene. Per germline, CDR1 KGHSY and CDR2 FQNENV. The CDR3 runs to 15 residues. Deletions cut 0 bases from V and 8 bases from J, with 13 bases between. The CDR3 coding sequence is TGTGCCAGCAGCCAATCGAGGTCCTTTATAGAAAAACTGTTTTTT. Its protein product is CASSQSRSFIEKLFF.

The chain combines TRBV5-1 with TRBJ2-3; TRBD2 matches at 7 bases. This CDR3 has 18 residues. The V gene end was trimmed by 4 bases and the J gene end by 2 bases; junction bases not matched to a gene: 16. Per the germline V gene, CDR1 is SGHRS and CDR2 is YFSETQ. CDR3 protein: CASSAPRLAVLTTDTQYF. CDR3 bases: TGCGCCAGCAGCGCGCCACGTCTAGCGGTACTAACCACAGATACGCAGTATTTT.

This chain links TRBV20-1 with TRBJ2-3, with 13 bases aligning to TRBD2. J lost 5 bases, V lost 3 bases, and 5 bases had no gene match. The CDR3 covers 15 residues. Germline assignment: CDR1 DFQATT and CDR2 SNEGSKA (reference sequence). This chain's CDR3 is CSARLTSGRQDTQYF. The CDR3 bases are TGCAGTGCTAGGTTGACTAGCGGGAGGCAAGATACGCAGTATTTT.

J is TRBJ1-1 and V is TRBV27; no firm D call. The CDR3 sequence is 13 residues long. In germline, CDR1 is MNHEY, CDR2 SMNVEV (reference sequence). V was cut by 2 bases and J by 2 bases, with 6 bases left in between. The CDR3 DNA follows: TGTGCCAGCAGTTTAAAATCTAACACTGAAGCTTTCTTT. Its translation: CASSLKSNTEAFF.

This chain connects TRBV6-5 to TRBJ2-4, with TRBD1 matching 8 bases. The CDR3 sequence is 15 residues long. CDR1 MNHEY and CDR2 SVGAGI come from the germline V gene. Losses at the gene ends were 5 bases for V and 2 bases for J; bases not matched to a gene: 5. CDR3 amino acids: CASSAHRGTKNIQYF. The CDR3 DNA sequence: TGTGCCAGCAGTGCTCACAGGGGGACCAAAAACATTCAGTACTTC.

The chain employs TRBV10-3 and TRBJ2-7; the match to TRBD2 covers 9 bases. CDR1 and CDR2 (germline): ENHRY, SYGVKD. CDR3 length: 15 residues. V was clipped by 10 bases and J by 5 bases; unmatched bases: 15. The CDR3 sequence is CASNGLAGVRDEQYF. The DNA for the CDR3 is TGTGCCAGTAACGGCTTAGCGGGAGTAAGGGACGAGCAGTACTTC.

This clonotype occurred a few times. V usage is TRBV20-1 and J usage is TRBJ2-7, with D unclear. V lost 5 bases and J 1 base, leaving 12 bases between the germline ends. The germline V gene has CDR1 DFQATT and CDR2 SNEGSKA (reference sequence). There are 13 residues in the CDR3. CDR3 nucleotides: TGCAGTGCTGGATCAGCTCCTTCCTACGAGCAGTACTTC. This sequence encodes CSAGSAPSYEQYF.

This chain uses TRBV5-6 with TRBJ2-7; either TRBD1 or TRBD2 may supply D (5 bases each). This CDR3 is built from 15 residues. V was pared by 5 bases and J by 0 bases, with 15 bases between. Germline V gene lookup returns CDR1 SGHDT and CDR2 YYEEEE. Here the CDR3 reads CASSSLRDDSYEQYF. DNA of the CDR3: TGTGCCAGCAGTTCTCTTAGGGACGACTCCTACGAGCAGTACTTC.

The V and J genes are TRBV20-1 and TRBJ1-6; the match to TRBD1 covers 11 bases. Germline CDR1 and CDR2: DFQATT and SNEGSKA (reference sequence). CDR3 length: 15 residues. Trimming at V came to 1 base and at J to 8 bases, leaving 4 bases not matched to a gene. Here the CDR3 reads CSARARDRGYSPLHF. CDR3 coding DNA: TGCAGTGCTAGAGCCCGGGACAGGGGGTATTCACCCCTCCACTTT.

On this clonotype: At one of its ends the junction is not consistent with the germline gene, which may arise from a read error. V usage is TRBV9 and J usage is TRBJ2-3; no clear D. The length of the CDR3 is 15 residues. From germline, CDR1 is SGDLS and CDR2 YYNGEE. As DNA, the CDR3 is TGTTCCAGCAGCGTTCTGGAAGGAGGCACAGATACGCAGTATTTT. Translating it yields CSSSVLEGGTDTQYF. The variable domain in full, with the rest retrieved from reference TRBV9 and TRBJ2-3, is DSGVTQTPKHLITATGQRVTLRCSPRSGDLSVYWYQQSLDQGLQFLIQYYNGEERAKGNILERFSAQQFPDLHSELNLSSLELGDSALYFCSSSVLEGGTDTQYFGPGTRLTVL.

This clonotype was found many times. The chain has TRBV20-1 and TRBJ2-3; 7 bases fit TRBD1. V was pared by 4 bases and J by 0 bases, with 4 bases of the junction left unmatched. Germline V CDR1 and CDR2: DFQATT, SNEGSKA (reference sequence). This CDR3 is 14 amino acids long. CDR3 protein: CSAIGTASTDTQYF. The DNA of the CDR3 is TGCAGTGCTATCGGGACAGCAAGCACAGATACGCAGTATTTT.

The rearrangement links TRBV29-1 to TRBJ1-1, with D uncertain. The CDR3 consists of 13 residues. Germline V gene sequence: CDR1 SQVTM, CDR2 ANQGSEA. The V end was cut by 5 bases, the J end by 0 bases, with 10 bases between. The CDR3 protein is CSVNGRMNTEAFF. CDR3 DNA sequence: TGCAGCGTTAATGGCAGGATGAACACTGAAGCTTTCTTT. Filled out from reference TRBV29-1 and TRBJ1-1, the complete variable domain reads SAVISQKPSRDICQRGTSLTIQCQVDSQVTMMFWYRQQPGQSLTLIATANQGSEATYESGFVIDKFPISRPNLTFSTLTVSNMSPEDSSIYLCSVNGRMNTEAFFGQGTRLTVV.

This clonotype was observed a handful of times. This chain uses TRBV11-2 with TRBJ2-6, with 10 bases that match TRBD1. The V gene end was trimmed by 5 bases and the J gene end by 2 bases; junction bases not matched to a gene: 12. Germline V gives CDR1 SGHAT, CDR2 FQNNGV. The CDR3 loop spans 19 amino acids. CDR3 protein: CASSPRRDRGPPGANVLTF. The CDR3 coding sequence is TGTGCCAGCAGCCCACGCCGGGACAGGGGACCCCCTGGGGCCAACGTCCTGACTTTC.

A few counts support this clonotype. The chain employs TRBV20-1 and TRBJ2-5, with 7 bases lining up with TRBD1. The end of the DNA is better explained by TRBJ2-7, so the J call may be wrong. CDR1 and CDR2 from the germline V gene are DFQATT and SNEGSKA (reference sequence). The CDR3 loop spans 12 amino acids. CDR3 in amino acids: CSAHRDSDEQYF. CDR3 nucleotide sequence: TGCAGTGCCCACCGGGACAGCGACGAGCAGTACTTC.

The rearrangement links TRBV15 to TRBJ2-7, with 8 positions matching TRBD1. Germline CDR1 reads LNHNV; CDR2 reads YYDKDF (reference sequence). The CDR3 extends over 15 amino acids. The trim removed 4 bases at V and 2 bases at J, leaving 7 bases unmatched. CDR3 in amino acids: CATSIRQGPTYEQYF. CDR3 in DNA: TGTGCCACCAGCATAAGACAGGGGCCAACCTACGAGCAGTACTTC.

The rearrangement uses TRBV20-1 and TRBJ2-7, with D unresolved. This CDR3 is built from 12 residues. V lost 3 bases, J lost 3 bases, and 9 bases lay in between. Looked up from germline, CDR1 is DFQATT and CDR2 is SNEGSKA (reference sequence). CDR3: CSASRAVYEQYF. CDR3 bases: TGCAGTGCTAGTAGGGCAGTCTACGAGCAGTACTTC.

The rearrangement links TRBV10-3 to TRBJ1-6; 9 bases align to TRBD1. V shed 4 bases, J shed 6 bases, and the junction held 10 bases outside the gene matches. CDR3 length equals 17 residues. From germline, CDR1 is ENHRY and CDR2 SYGVKD. The CDR3 region is CAISAPPGQGCNSPLHF. The CDR3 DNA follows: TGTGCCATCAGTGCGCCCCCGGGACAGGGCTGTAATTCACCCCTCCACTTT.